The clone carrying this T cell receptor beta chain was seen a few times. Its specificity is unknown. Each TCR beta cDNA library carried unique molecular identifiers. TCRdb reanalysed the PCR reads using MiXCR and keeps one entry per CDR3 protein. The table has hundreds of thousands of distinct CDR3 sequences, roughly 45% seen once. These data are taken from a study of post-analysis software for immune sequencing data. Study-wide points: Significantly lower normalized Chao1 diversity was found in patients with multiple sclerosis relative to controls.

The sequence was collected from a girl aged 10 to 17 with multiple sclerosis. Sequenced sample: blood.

In DNA, the CDR3 is TGTGCCAGCAGTAACCAAGCGAATCAGCCCCAGCATTTT. It encodes CASSNQANQPQHF. V usage is TRBV7-9 and J usage is TRBJ1-5; D unclear. CDR1 is SEHNR, CDR2 FQNEAQ, per germline (reference sequence). The V and J ends lost 6 bases and 4 bases respectively, with 10 bases between them. CDR3 length: 13 residues.